This TCR beta chain was identified during a study of cytomegalovirus exposure and HLA in healthy donors. About this clone: The antigen is undetermined.

Germline values: CDR1 PRHDT, CDR2 FYEKMQ (reference sequence). V lost 3 bases and J 1 base, leaving 15 bases between the germline ends. CDR3 length: 16 amino acids. PCR was performed using 60 Vbeta and 13 Jbeta primers. Assay: immunoSEQ multiplex PCR; the TCRdb copy retains only in-frame clones and omits some. Among about 160,000 clones listed, around nine tenths were seen once. Findings and caveats of the study: Serostatus for CMV was the only available immune exposure information. TCR beta sequences reportedly predicted most subjects' HLA-A and HLA-B alleles accurately.

Source material: PBMCs. The receptor was derived from a woman in her 30s in good health and CMV-seronegative. V is TRBV13 and J is TRBJ1-1, with a weak D call TRBD1 (5 bases). This CDR3 is CASSLGRGAQNTEAFF. The CDR3, as DNA: TGTGCCAGCAGCTTGGGGCGGGGTGCTCAGAACACTGAAGCTTTCTTT. Drawing the rest from reference TRBV13 and TRBJ1-1, the complete variable domain is AAGVIQSPRHLIKEKRETATLKCYPIPRHDTVYWYQQGPGQDPQFLISFYEKMQSDKGSIPDRFSAQQFSDYHSELNMSSLELGDSALYFCASSLGRGAQNTEAFFGQGTRLTVV.